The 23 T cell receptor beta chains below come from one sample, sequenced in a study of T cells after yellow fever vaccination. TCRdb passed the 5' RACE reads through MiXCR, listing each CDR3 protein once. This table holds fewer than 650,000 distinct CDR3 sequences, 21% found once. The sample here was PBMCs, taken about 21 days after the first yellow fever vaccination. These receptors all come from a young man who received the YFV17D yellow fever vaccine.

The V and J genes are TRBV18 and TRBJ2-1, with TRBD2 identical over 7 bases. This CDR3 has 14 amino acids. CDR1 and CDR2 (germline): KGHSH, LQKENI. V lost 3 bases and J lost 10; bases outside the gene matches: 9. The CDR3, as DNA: TGTGCCAGCTCACCCGGGGCTAGCGGATGCGAGCAGTTCTTC. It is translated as CASSPGASGCEQFF.

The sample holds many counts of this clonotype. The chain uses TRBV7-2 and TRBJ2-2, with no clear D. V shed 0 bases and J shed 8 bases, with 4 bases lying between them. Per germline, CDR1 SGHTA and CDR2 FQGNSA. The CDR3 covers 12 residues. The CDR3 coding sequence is TGTGCCAGCAGCTTAGCAACAGGGGAGCTGTTTTTT. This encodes CASSLATGELFF.

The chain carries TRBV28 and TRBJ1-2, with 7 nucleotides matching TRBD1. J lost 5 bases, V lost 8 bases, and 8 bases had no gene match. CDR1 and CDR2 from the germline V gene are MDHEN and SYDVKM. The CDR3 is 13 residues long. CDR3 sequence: CASRDSRSYGYTF. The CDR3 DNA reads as TGTGCCAGCCGGGACAGCCGTTCTTATGGCTACACCTTC.

DNA for the CDR3: TGTGCCAGCAGCACGGCGGACAGGGTGCCTCAGCCCCAGCATTTT. Protein product: CASSTADRVPQPQHF. The chain employs TRBV5-6 and TRBJ1-5, with 8 bases identical to TRBD1. The CDR3 contains 15 residues. The germline V gene encodes CDR1 SGHDT and CDR2 YYEEEE. The junction had 9 bases not matched to a gene; V was cut back by 4 bases and J by 6 bases. The complete variable domain, with remaining parts taken from reference TRBV5-6 and TRBJ1-5, reads DAGVTQSPTHLIKTRGQQVTLRCSPKSGHDTVSWYQQALGQGPQFIFQYYEEEERQRGNFPDRFSGHQFPNYSSELNVNALLLGDSALYLCASSTADRVPQPQHFGDGTRLSIL.

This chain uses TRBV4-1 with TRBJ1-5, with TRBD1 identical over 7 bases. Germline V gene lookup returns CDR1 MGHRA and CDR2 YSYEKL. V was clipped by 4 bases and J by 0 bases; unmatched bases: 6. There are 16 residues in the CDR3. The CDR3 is CASSLKQGYSNQPQHF. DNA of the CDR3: TGCGCCAGCAGCCTCAAACAGGGGTATAGCAATCAGCCCCAGCATTTT.

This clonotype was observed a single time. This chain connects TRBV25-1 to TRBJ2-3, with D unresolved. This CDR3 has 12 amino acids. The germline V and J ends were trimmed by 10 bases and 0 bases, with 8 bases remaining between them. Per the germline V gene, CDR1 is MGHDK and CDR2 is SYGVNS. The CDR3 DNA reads TGTGCCACCCCTTATAGCACAGATACGCAGTATTTT. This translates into CATPYSTDTQYF. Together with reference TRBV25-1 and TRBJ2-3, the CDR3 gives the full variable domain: EADIYQTPRYLVIGTGKKITLECSQTMGHDKMYWYQQDPGMELHLIHYSYGVNSTEKGDLSSESTVSRIRTEHFPLTLESARPSHTSQYLCATPYSTDTQYFGPGTRLTVL.

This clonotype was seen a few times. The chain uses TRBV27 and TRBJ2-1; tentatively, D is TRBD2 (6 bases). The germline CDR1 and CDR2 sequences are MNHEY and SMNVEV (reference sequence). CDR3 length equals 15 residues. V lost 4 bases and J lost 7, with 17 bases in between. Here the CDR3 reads CASSWGTHTRNEQFF. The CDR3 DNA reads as TGTGCCAGCAGTTGGGGGACTCACACCAGGAATGAGCAGTTCTTC.

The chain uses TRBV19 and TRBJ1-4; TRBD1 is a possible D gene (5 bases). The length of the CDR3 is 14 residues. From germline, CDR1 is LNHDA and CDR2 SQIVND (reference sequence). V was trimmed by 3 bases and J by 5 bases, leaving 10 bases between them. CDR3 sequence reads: CASSIVRDNEKLFF. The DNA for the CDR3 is TGTGCCAGTAGTATTGTGCGGGACAATGAAAAACTGTTTTTT.

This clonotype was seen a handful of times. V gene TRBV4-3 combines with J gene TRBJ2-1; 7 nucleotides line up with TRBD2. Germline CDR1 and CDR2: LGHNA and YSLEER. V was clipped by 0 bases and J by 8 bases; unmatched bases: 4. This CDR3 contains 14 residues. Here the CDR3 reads CASSQEKRGDEQFF. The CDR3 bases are TGCGCCAGCAGCCAAGAGAAGCGGGGCGATGAGCAGTTCTTC.

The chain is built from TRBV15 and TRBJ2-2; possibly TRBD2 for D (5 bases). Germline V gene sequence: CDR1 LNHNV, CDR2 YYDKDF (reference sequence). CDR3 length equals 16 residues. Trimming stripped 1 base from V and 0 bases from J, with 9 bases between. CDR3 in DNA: TGTGCCACCAGCAGAGTAGAGGGAGCGAACACCGGGGAGCTGTTTTTT. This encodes CATSRVEGANTGELFF.

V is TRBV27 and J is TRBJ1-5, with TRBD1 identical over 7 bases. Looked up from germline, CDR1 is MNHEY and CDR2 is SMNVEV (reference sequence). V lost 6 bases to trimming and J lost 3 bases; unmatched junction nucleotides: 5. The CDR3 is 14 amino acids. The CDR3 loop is CASSLTGFNQPQHF. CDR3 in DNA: TGTGCCAGCAGCCTGACAGGGTTCAATCAGCCCCAGCATTTT.

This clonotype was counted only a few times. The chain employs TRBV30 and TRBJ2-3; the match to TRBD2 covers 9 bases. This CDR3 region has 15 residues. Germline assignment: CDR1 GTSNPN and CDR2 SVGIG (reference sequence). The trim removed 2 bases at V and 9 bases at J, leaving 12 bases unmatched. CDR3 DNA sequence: TGTGCCTGGAGTTACGGCGGGGGGGATCAGATAACGCAGTATTTT. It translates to CAWSYGGGDQITQYF.

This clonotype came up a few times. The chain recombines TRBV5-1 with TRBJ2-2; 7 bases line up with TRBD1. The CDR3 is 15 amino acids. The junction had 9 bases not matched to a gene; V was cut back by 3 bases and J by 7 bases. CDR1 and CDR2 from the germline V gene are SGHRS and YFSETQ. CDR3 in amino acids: CASSSDRLWIGELFF. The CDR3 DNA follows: TGCGCCAGCAGCTCGGACAGGCTTTGGATCGGGGAGCTGTTTTTT. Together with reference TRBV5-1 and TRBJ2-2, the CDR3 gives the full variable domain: KAGVTQTPRYLIKTRGQQVTLSCSPISGHRSVSWYQQTPGQGLQFLFEYFSETQRNKGNFPGRFSGRQFSNSRSEMNVSTLELGDSALYLCASSSDRLWIGELFFGEGSRLTVL.

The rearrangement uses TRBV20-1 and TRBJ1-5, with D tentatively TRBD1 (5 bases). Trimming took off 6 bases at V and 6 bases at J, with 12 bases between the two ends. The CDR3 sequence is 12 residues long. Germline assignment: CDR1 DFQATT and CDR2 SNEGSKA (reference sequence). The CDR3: CSAGQGIQPQHF. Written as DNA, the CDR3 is TGCAGTGCAGGGCAGGGAATTCAGCCCCAGCATTTT.

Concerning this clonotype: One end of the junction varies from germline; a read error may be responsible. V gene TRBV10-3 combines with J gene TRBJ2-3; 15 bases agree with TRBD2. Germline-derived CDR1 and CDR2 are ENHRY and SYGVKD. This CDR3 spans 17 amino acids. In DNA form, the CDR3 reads TGTGTCATCGGTGACCCAGGACTAGCGGGGGGGCCAGATACGCAGTATTTT. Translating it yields CVIGDPGLAGGPDTQYF.

The CDR3 DNA reads as TGTGCCAGCAGCTACAGGACCTGGGGATCCTATAATTCACCCCTCCACTTT. This sequence encodes CASSYRTWGSYNSPLHF. The chain recombines TRBV5-6 with TRBJ1-6; TRBD1 is a possible D gene (5 bases). The V end was cut by 3 bases, the J end by 1 base, with 14 bases between. The CDR3 has 17 amino acids. Germline V gives CDR1 SGHDT, CDR2 YYEEEE. Looking up the rest from reference TRBV5-6 and TRBJ1-6 gives the full variable domain: DAGVTQSPTHLIKTRGQQVTLRCSPKSGHDTVSWYQQALGQGPQFIFQYYEEEERQRGNFPDRFSGHQFPNYSSELNVNALLLGDSALYLCASSYRTWGSYNSPLHFGNGTRLTVT.

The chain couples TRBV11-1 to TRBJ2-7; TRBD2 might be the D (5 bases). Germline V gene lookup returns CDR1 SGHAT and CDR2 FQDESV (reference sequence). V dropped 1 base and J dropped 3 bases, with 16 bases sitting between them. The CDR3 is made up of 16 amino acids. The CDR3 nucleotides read TGTGCCAGCAGCTTAGTCAGAGACACGGACTTCTACGAGCAGTACTTC. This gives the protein CASSLVRDTDFYEQYF. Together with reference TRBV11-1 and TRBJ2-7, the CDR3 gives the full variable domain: EAEVAQSPRYKITEKSQAVAFWCDPISGHATLYWYRQILGQGPELLVQFQDESVVDDSQLPKDRFSAERLKGVDSTLKIQPAELGDSAMYLCASSLVRDTDFYEQYFGPGTRLTVT.

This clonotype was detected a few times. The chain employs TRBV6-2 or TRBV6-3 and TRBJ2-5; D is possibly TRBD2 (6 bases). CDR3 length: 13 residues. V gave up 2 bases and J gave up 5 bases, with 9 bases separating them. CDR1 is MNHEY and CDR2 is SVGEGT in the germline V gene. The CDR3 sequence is CASSYRRGETQYF. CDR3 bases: TGTGCCAGCAGTTACCGGCGGGGTGAGACCCAGTACTTC.

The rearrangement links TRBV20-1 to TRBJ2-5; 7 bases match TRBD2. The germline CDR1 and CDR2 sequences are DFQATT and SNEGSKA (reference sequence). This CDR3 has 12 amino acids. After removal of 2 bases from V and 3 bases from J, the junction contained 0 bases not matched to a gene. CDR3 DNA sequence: TGCAGTGCTAGACTAGCGGAAGAGACCCAGTACTTC. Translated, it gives CSARLAEETQYF.

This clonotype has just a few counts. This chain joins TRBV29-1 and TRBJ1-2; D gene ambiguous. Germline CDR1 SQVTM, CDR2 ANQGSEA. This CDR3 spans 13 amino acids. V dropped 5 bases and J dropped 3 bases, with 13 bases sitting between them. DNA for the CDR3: TGCAGCGTTCCGGTACCTAAGGACTATGGCTACACCTTC. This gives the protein CSVPVPKDYGYTF.

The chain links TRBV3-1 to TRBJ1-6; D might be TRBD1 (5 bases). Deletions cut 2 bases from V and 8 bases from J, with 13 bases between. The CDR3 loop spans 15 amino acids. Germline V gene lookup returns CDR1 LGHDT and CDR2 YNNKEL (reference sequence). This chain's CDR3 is CASSQNGGGDSPLHF. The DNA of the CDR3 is TGTGCCAGCAGCCAAAACGGGGGGGGTGATTCACCCCTCCACTTT. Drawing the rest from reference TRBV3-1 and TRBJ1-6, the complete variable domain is DTAVSQTPKYLVTQMGNDKSIKCEQNLGHDTMYWYKQDSKKFLKIMFSYNNKELIINETVPNRFSPKSPDKAHLNLHINSLELGDSAVYFCASSQNGGGDSPLHFGNGTRLTVT.

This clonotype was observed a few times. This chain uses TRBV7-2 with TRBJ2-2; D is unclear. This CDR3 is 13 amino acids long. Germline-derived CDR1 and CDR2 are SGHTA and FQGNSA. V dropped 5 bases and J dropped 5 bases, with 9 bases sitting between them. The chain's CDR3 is CASSRFGTGELFF. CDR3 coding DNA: TGTGCCAGCAGCCGGTTTGGGACCGGGGAGCTGTTTTTT. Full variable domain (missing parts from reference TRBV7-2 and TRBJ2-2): GAGVSQSPSNKVTEKGKDVELRCDPISGHTALYWYRQSLGQGLEFLIYFQGNSAPDKSGLPSDRFSAERTGGSVSTLTIQRTQQEDSAVYLCASSRFGTGELFFGEGSRLTVL.

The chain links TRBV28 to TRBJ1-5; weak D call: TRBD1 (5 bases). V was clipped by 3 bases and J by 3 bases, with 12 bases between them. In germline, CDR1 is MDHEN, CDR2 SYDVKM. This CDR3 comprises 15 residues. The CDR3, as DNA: TGTGCCAGCAGTTTCGGGGCGGGGTACAATCAGCCCCAGCATTTT. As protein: CASSFGAGYNQPQHF.